Below are 16 T cell receptor beta chains sequenced from a single sample in a study of T-cell memory formation after mild COVID-19. TCRdb called the 5' RACE reads again in MiXCR, with one record for every CDR3 protein. The sample gives around 370,000 distinct CDR3 sequences, more than 20% of which show up once; about 12% is in the top ten. The sequenced material came from PBMCs or a T cell subset sorted from them (not recorded which). These receptors were obtained from an adult woman who had mild COVID-19 (a few samples of this study predate the infection). Cell type and time point are not known.

The chain recombines TRBV7-2 with TRBJ2-7; possible D gene TRBD2, 6 bases. CDR1 SGHTA and CDR2 FQGNSA come from the germline V gene. The CDR3 covers 15 residues. Trimming left V 1 base short and J 2 bases short, with 12 bases between. The DNA of the CDR3 is TGTGCCAGCAGCTTAGAGGCGGGATCAACCTACGAGCAGTACTTC. The encoded protein is CASSLEAGSTYEQYF.

This clonotype has a handful of counts. An end of the junction does not agree with germline; a read error may underlie this. The chain couples TRBV2 to TRBJ1-4; possible D gene TRBD1, 5 bases. This CDR3 is built from 14 residues. CDR1 is SNHLY, CDR2 FYNNEI, per germline. The DNA of the CDR3 is TGTGCCAGCAGGGAAGACAGTTACAATGAAAAACTGTTTTTT. It specifies CASREDSYNEKLFF.

This clonotype occurred a few times. This chain joins TRBV6-4 and TRBJ2-1; a weak D match, TRBD2 (7 bases). Trimming stripped 3 bases from V and 8 bases from J, with 17 bases between. CDR1 MRHNA and CDR2 SNTAGT come from the germline V gene. The CDR3 is 15 residues long. CDR3 nucleotides: TGTGCCAGCAGTGAATGGGGGGGCCCCCCCGATGAGCAGTTCTTC. This codes for CASSEWGGPPDEQFF.

This clonotype was picked up a small number of times. This rearrangement joins TRBV20-1 to TRBJ2-1; D gene unclear. This CDR3 spans 14 amino acids. V was trimmed by 4 bases and J by 7 bases, leaving 17 bases between them. Germline CDR1 and CDR2: DFQATT and SNEGSKA (reference sequence). The chain's CDR3 is CSANNMAPGNEQFF. The CDR3 DNA reads TGCAGTGCTAATAACATGGCCCCCGGGAATGAGCAGTTCTTC.

This clonotype has only one observation. The V gene is TRBV4-1, the J gene TRBJ1-4; D not resolved. This CDR3 has 14 residues. V was clipped by 4 bases and J by 8 bases, with 14 bases between them. Germline values: CDR1 MGHRA, CDR2 YSYEKL. CDR3 nucleotide sequence: TGCGCCAGCAGCCCGGAGGCGGTTAGGGAAAAACTGTTTTTT. Its protein is CASSPEAVREKLFF.

In its sample, this clonotype was seen a few times. The V call is TRBV6-2 or TRBV6-3, the J call TRBJ2-7; 11 bases are shared with TRBD2. Unmatched junction bases numbered 13, after V lost 6 bases and J lost 0 bases. Looked up from germline, CDR1 is MNHEY and CDR2 is SVGEGT. There are 18 residues in the CDR3. The chain's CDR3 is CASSTQILTSGDSYEQYF. CDR3 DNA sequence: TGTGCCAGCAGCACCCAAATTTTGACTAGCGGGGACTCCTACGAGCAGTACTTC.

V usage is TRBV4-1 and J usage is TRBJ2-7, with TRBD2 identical over 8 bases. Germline V gene lookup returns CDR1 MGHRA and CDR2 YSYEKL. The V segment lost 0 bases and the J segment 7 bases; nucleotides outside the gene matches: 14. The CDR3 has 17 amino acids. The CDR3 here is CASSQEFGGGSLGEQYF. The CDR3 DNA reads TGCGCCAGCAGCCAAGAATTTGGCGGGGGGTCGTTGGGGGAGCAGTACTTC.

The genes are TRBV5-1 and TRBJ2-7, with 10 bases that match TRBD2. Trimming cost V 0 bases and J 0 bases; bases outside gene matches: 3. This CDR3 spans 16 amino acids. The germline CDR1 and CDR2 sequences are SGHRS and YFSETQ. The CDR3 DNA is TGCGCCAGCAGCTTGGTGGCTAGCGGGAGCTCCTACGAGCAGTACTTC. The encoded protein is CASSLVASGSSYEQYF.

This clonotype was seen a handful of times. The J gene is TRBJ2-1, the V gene TRBV27; D may correspond to TRBD1 or TRBD2 (5 bases each). V lost 6 bases and J lost 4, with 19 bases in between. Germline values: CDR1 MNHEY, CDR2 SMNVEV (reference sequence). This CDR3 has 16 amino acids. The CDR3 DNA sequence: TGTGCCAGCAGGCACAGACAGAAGGGCGGGTACAATGAGCAGTTCTTC. Translating gives CASRHRQKGGYNEQFF.

This chain joins TRBV2 and TRBJ2-5; D might be TRBD2 (6 bases). Germline V lookup: CDR1 SNHLY, CDR2 FYNNEI. CDR3 length equals 15 residues. Trimming took off 2 bases at V and 5 bases at J, with 15 bases between the two ends. The CDR3 loop is CASSETEAGMETQYF. The DNA of the CDR3 is TGTGCCAGCAGTGAAACCGAGGCGGGGATGGAGACCCAGTACTTC.

This clonotype appeared a few times. The chain is built from TRBV14 and TRBJ2-1; D unclear. Trimming removed 1 base at V and 9 bases at J, with 10 bases between. Germline CDR1 is SGHDN and CDR2 is FVKESK. The CDR3 length is 13 residues. The CDR3 reads CASSQAVVGEQFF. The CDR3 DNA sequence: TGTGCCAGCAGCCAAGCGGTAGTGGGTGAGCAGTTCTTC.

This chain links TRBV20-1 with TRBJ2-3; 7 bases agree with TRBD2. The V gene end was trimmed by 2 bases and the J gene end by 3 bases; junction bases not matched to a gene: 5. Germline CDR1 reads DFQATT; CDR2 reads SNEGSKA (reference sequence). The CDR3 has 14 amino acids. The CDR3 region is CSARLADPTDTQYF. CDR3 sequence (DNA): TGCAGTGCTAGACTAGCGGACCCAACAGATACGCAGTATTTT.

This clonotype was seen repeatedly, ten times or more. V and J are TRBV7-9 and TRBJ2-7; 7 bases fit TRBD1. From germline, CDR1 is SEHNR and CDR2 FQNEAQ (reference sequence). The length of the CDR3 is 13 residues. V gave up 3 bases and J gave up 3 bases; unmatched junction bases: 2. CDR3 in amino acids: CASSLGQLYEQYF. In DNA form, the CDR3 reads TGTGCCAGCAGCTTGGGACAGCTCTACGAGCAGTACTTC. Full variable domain (missing parts from reference TRBV7-9 and TRBJ2-7): DTGVSQNPRHKITKRGQNVTFRCDPISEHNRLYWYRQTLGQGPEFLTYFQNEAQLEKSRLLSDRFSAERPKGSFSTLEIQRTEQGDSAMYLCASSLGQLYEQYFGPGTRLTVT.

The chain links TRBV29-1 to TRBJ2-1; 7 nucleotides align to TRBD2. V shed 3 bases, J shed 8 bases, and the junction held 7 bases outside the gene matches. Germline-derived CDR1 and CDR2 are SQVTM and ANQGSEA. CDR3 length: 13 residues. Here the CDR3 DNA reads TGCAGCGTTGAGGGCGGGAGCGAAGATGAGCAGTTCTTC. This encodes CSVEGGSEDEQFF.

The chain recombines TRBV12-3 or TRBV12-4 with TRBJ2-4; D is perhaps TRBD2 (6 bases). The CDR3 is 16 amino acids. Trimming shortened V by 5 bases and J by 6 bases, and 20 bases separated the two germline ends. DNA of the CDR3: TGTGCCAGCAGTCTCGGGTGGGCTAAGGAGGGAAACATTCAGTACTTC. Translating it yields CASSLGWAKEGNIQYF.

This clonotype showed up just a few times. The gene calls are TRBV6-5 and TRBJ1-1; no reliable D call. V lost 6 bases to trimming and J lost 5 bases, with 13 bases between them. The CDR3 sequence is 13 residues long. Germline V CDR1 and CDR2: MNHEY, SVGAGI. DNA for the CDR3: TGTGCCAGCAGACTCGGATCGGGGACTGAAGCTTTCTTT. Protein: CASRLGSGTEAFF.